This TCR beta chain is drawn from a study of T-cell memory formation after mild COVID-19. Background on the study: Largely, the TCR clusters proved donor specific. Study-level results: Day 15 to 85 contractors were CD4/CD8 balanced; later expanders leaned CD4+. Memory sampled before infection contained some responding clones, suggesting cross-reactive memory joined.

V was pared by 8 bases and J by 2 bases, with 10 bases between. CDR1 and CDR2 from the germline V gene are MNHNS and SASEGT. The CDR3 has 13 amino acids. The TCR alpha and TCR beta cDNA libraries, bearing sample barcodes and UMIs, were generated by 5'RACE using constant-segment primers. Via MiXCR, TCRdb re-called the 5' RACE reads, giving one row per CDR3 protein. The sample shows fewer than 75,000 distinct CDR3 sequences, 9.5% to 15% of them seen only once. This clonotype appeared a few times. What it binds is not known. The clonotype was recovered from a man aged 18 to 30 who had mild COVID-19 (a few samples of this study predate the infection). Cell type and time point are not known. This chain connects TRBV6-1 to TRBJ2-1; D is uncertain. Sequencing was performed on PBMCs or a T cell subset sorted from them (not recorded which). This CDR3 reads CASEARTYNEQFF. CDR3 nucleotides: TGTGCCAGCGAAGCGAGGACCTACAATGAGCAGTTCTTC.